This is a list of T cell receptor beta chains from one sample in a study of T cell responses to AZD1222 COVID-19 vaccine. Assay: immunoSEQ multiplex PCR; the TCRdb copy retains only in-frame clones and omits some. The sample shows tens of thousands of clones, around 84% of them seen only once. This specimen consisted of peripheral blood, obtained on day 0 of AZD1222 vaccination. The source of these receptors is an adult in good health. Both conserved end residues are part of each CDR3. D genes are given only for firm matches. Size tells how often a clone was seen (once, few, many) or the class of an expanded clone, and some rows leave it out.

DNA: TGTGCCAGCAGTTTATCCTGGGATAAGGCCTACGAGCAGTACTTC
CDR3: CASSLSWDKAYEQYF
size: NA
D: NA
V: TRBV27
J: TRBJ2-7

DNA: TGTGCCAGCAGCTTCCGACAGGGTAAAGAGTACTTC
CDR3: CASSFRQGKEYF
size: NA
D: TRBD1
V: TRBV7-9
J: TRBJ2-7

DNA: TGCGCCAGCAGCCAGGGGGCCTACGAGCAGTACTTC
CDR3: CASSQGAYEQYF
size: NA
D: TRBD1
V: TRBV5-1
J: TRBJ2-7

DNA: TGTGCCATCAGCAAGGGACAGGGTGCGGAGGATGGCTACACCTTC
CDR3: CAISKGQGAEDGYTF
size: once
D: TRBD1
V: TRBV10-3
J: TRBJ1-2

DNA: TGTGCCAGCAGCTTGGCCGGGAGTAACGCGCAAAACATTCAGTACTTC
CDR3: CASSLAGSNAQNIQYF
size: once
D: NA
V: TRBV5-6
J: TRBJ2-4

DNA: TGTGCCAGCAGCGGATATAGGGTCCGAAAAGCTTTCTTT
CDR3: CASSGYRVRKAFF
size: NA
D: NA
V: TRBV7-6
J: TRBJ1-1

DNA: TGTGCCAGCAGTTGGCAGCGGGAGGGCCTTGGGGGCACAGATACGCAGTATTTT
CDR3: CASSWQREGLGGTDTQYF
size: once
D: TRBD2
V: TRBV2
J: TRBJ2-3

DNA: TGTGCCAGCAGGGTGGGCTTCGAGCAGTACTTC
CDR3: CASRVGFEQYF
size: NA
D: NA
V: TRBV6-5
J: TRBJ2-7

DNA: TGTGCCAGCAGCCTTTACGGTCGACAGGGGCATAGCAATCAGCCCCAGCATTTT
CDR3: CASSLYGRQGHSNQPQHF
size: once
D: TRBD1
V: TRBV7-9
J: TRBJ1-5

DNA: TGTGCCAGTAGCCTTTCCGGCTACAACACCGGGGAGCTGTTTTTT
CDR3: CASSLSGYNTGELFF
size: NA
D: NA
V: TRBV19
J: TRBJ2-2

DNA: TGTGCCTGGACCTCGGGAGAGTGGTTGGCTAATGAAAAACTGTTTTTT
CDR3: CAWTSGEWLANEKLFF
size: few
D: NA
V: TRBV30
J: TRBJ1-4

DNA: TGTGCCAGCAGTAGAGACCGAGCCTACGAGCAGTACTTC
CDR3: CASSRDRAYEQYF
size: NA
D: NA
V: TRBV6-5
J: TRBJ2-7

DNA: TGTGCCACCTCCTCTCCCGAGCTTGATACGCAGTATTTT
CDR3: CATSSPELDTQYF
size: NA
D: NA
V: TRBV24-1
J: TRBJ2-3